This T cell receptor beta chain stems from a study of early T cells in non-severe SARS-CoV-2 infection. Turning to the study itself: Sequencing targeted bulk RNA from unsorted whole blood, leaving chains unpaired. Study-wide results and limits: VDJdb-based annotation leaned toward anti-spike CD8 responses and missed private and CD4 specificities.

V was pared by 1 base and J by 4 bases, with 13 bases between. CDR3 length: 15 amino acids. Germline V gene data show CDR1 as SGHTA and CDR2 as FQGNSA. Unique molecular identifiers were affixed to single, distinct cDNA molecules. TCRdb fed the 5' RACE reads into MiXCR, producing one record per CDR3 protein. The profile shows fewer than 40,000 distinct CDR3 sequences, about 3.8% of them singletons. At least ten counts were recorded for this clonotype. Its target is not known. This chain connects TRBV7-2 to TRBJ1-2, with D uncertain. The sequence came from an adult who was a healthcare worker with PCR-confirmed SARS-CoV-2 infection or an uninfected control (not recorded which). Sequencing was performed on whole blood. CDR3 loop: CASSLDQVYTYGYTF. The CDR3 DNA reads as TGTGCCAGCAGCTTAGACCAGGTTTATACCTATGGCTACACCTTC. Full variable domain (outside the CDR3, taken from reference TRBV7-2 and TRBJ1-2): GAGVSQSPSNKVTEKGKDVELRCDPISGHTALYWYRQSLGQGLEFLIYFQGNSAPDKSGLPSDRFSAERTGGSVSTLTIQRTQQEDSAVYLCASSLDQVYTYGYTFGSGTRLTVV.